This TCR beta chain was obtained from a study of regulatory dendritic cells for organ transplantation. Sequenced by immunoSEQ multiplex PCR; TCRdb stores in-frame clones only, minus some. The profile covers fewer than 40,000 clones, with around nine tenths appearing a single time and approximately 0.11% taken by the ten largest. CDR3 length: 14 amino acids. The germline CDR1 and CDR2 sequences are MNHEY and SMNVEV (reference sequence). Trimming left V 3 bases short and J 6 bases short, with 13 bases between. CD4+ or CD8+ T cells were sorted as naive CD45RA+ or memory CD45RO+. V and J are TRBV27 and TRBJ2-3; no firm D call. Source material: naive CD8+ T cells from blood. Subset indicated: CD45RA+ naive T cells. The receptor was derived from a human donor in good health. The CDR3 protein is CASSFSRQHDTQYF. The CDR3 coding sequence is TGTGCCAGCAGTTTCTCGCGGCAGCATGATACGCAGTATTTT.